One T cell receptor beta chain is described in this entry. Its antigen remains unidentified. Generated by immunoSEQ multiplex PCR, the TCRdb table keeps only in-frame clones and is missing some. Of about 2.4 million clones in the sample, more than 85% are singletons; the top ten hold 0.36%. Germline V gene lookup returns CDR1 MDHEN and CDR2 SYDVKM. The CDR3 consists of 14 residues. V was cut by 4 bases and J by 6 bases, with 15 bases left in between. This entry comes from a study of shared clonotypes between healthy human individuals. General study points: Generation probabilities were higher for clonotypes shared across all four sorted-subset donors than for unshared ones.

The sequenced sample was naive CD4+ T cells from PBMCs. Regarding subset: CD45RA+ positively selected. The J gene is TRBJ1-1, the V gene TRBV28, with D possibly TRBD1 on 5 matching bases. The clonotype originates from a man in his late teens or twenties in good health. Some clones in this sample may be carry-over from other donors' samples. The CDR3 spells CASSSGTGIAEAFF. The CDR3 region has the DNA TGTGCCAGCAGTTCCGGGACCGGTATCGCTGAAGCTTTCTTT.